This TCR beta chain derives from a study of human T cells and chemical hapten exposure. Regarding time point: patch test 1, 2 weeks after DPC sensitization. Sample treatment: therapeutic diphenylcyclopropenone sensitization with weekly scalp DPC. The germline V gene has CDR1 DFQATT and CDR2 SNEGSKA (reference sequence). This CDR3 has 11 amino acids. The V segment lost 1 base and the J segment 14 bases; nucleotides outside the gene matches: 4. One entry per CDR3 protein, called by TCRdb with MiXCR from the RACE reads. Of tens of thousands of distinct CDR3 sequences listed, roughly a tenth are singletons. This clonotype appeared many times.

The rearrangement links TRBV20-1 to TRBJ2-4; 8 bases line up with TRBD2. The sequence came from a man aged 35-49 years with alopecia areata. Some clones in this sample may be carry-over from other donors' samples. This specimen was whole blood, taken in connection with sensitization to the hapten diphenylcyclopropenone (DPC). This CDR3 reads CSARGPGLEYF. CDR3 nucleotide sequence: TGCAGTGCTAGAGGACCGGGACTAGAGTACTTC.